A selection of T cell receptor beta chains follows, all from one sample in a study of T cell responses to AZD1222 COVID-19 vaccine. Generated by immunoSEQ multiplex PCR, the TCRdb table keeps only in-frame clones and is missing some. Among tens of thousands of clones listed, about nine tenths were seen once. Material: peripheral blood, obtained on day 0 of MenACWY control vaccination. These receptors were obtained from an adult in good health. Both conserved end residues are part of each CDR3. The order of the fields is D gene, V gene, clone size, J gene, CDR3 protein, CDR3 DNA. D genes are given only for firm matches. Rows give clone size only sometimes, using once, few, many, or a class for an expanded clone.

-	TRBV7-9	-	TRBJ2-1	CAWVWDGYNEQFF	TGTGCCTGGGTATGGGACGGATACAATGAGCAGTTCTTC
-	TRBV27	-	TRBJ2-7	CASSFGATPYEQYF	TGTGCCAGCAGTTTCGGGGCCACCCCCTACGAGCAGTACTTC
-	TRBV6-5	-	TRBJ1-2	CASSIIRTAGGYTF	TGTGCCAGCAGTATAATACGGACCGCCGGGGGCTACACCTTC
TRBD1	TRBV6-2/TRBV6-3	-	TRBJ1-5	CASSNHRGSSNQPQHF	TGTGCCAGCAGCAACCACAGGGGCTCTAGCAATCAGCCCCAGCATTTT
TRBD2	TRBV10-3	-	TRBJ2-7	CAISETEIAGEQYF	TGTGCCATCAGTGAGACCGAGATAGCGGGTGAGCAGTACTTC
-	TRBV28	-	TRBJ1-2	CASSSKPTPAGTF	TGTGCCAGCAGTTCAAAGCCGACCCCGGCAGGGACCTTC
-	TRBV11-2	-	TRBJ2-7	CASSPALEQYF	TGTGCCAGCAGCCCAGCTCTTGAGCAGTACTTC
-	TRBV15	-	TRBJ2-3	CATSSPGVVTQYF	TGTGCCACCAGCAGTCCCGGGGTAGTTACGCAGTATTTT
TRBD1	TRBV3-1/TRBV3-2	once	TRBJ1-1	CASSQDRDRGRTEAFF	TGTGCCAGCAGCCAAGATCGGGACAGGGGGCGTACTGAAGCTTTCTTT
-	TRBV4-2	-	TRBJ2-1	CASSQGGLGYNEQFF	TGTGCCAGCAGCCAAGGAGGCCTAGGGTACAATGAGCAGTTCTTC
-	TRBV28	few	TRBJ1-1	CASSLWTDANPEAFF	TGTGCCAGCAGCCTATGGACGGATGCTAACCCCGAAGCTTTCTTT
TRBD2	TRBV27	-	TRBJ2-7	CASSPRTSGEYEQYF	TGTGCCAGCAGTCCCAGGACTAGCGGGGAATACGAGCAGTACTTC
-	TRBV21-1	-	TRBJ2-1	CASSKDGRGGHEQFF	TGTGCCAGCAGCAAAGATGGGCGGGGGGGCCATGAGCAGTTCTTC
-	TRBV11-3	-	TRBJ2-1	CASSQRGGSHNEQFF	TGTGCCAGCAGCCAGAGGGGTGGTAGTCACAATGAGCAGTTCTTC
TRBD2	TRBV6-5	-	TRBJ2-7	CASSYGSGGSYEQYF	TGTGCCAGCAGTTATGGGTCGGGGGGGAGCTACGAGCAGTACTTC
TRBD1	TRBV3-1/TRBV3-2	-	TRBJ1-4	CASSQAPGTGHHEKLFF	TGTGCCAGCAGCCAGGCCCCCGGGACAGGGCACCATGAAAAACTGTTTTTT
-	TRBV19	-	TRBJ1-1	CASSAWGRNTEAFF	TGTGCCAGTAGTGCGTGGGGGCGTAACACTGAAGCTTTCTTT
TRBD1	TRBV25-1	-	TRBJ1-1	CASSGDRGADTEAFF	TGTGCCAGCAGTGGGGACAGGGGCGCGGACACTGAAGCTTTCTTT
-	TRBV4-2	-	TRBJ1-1	CASSQDVAGTENTEAFF	TGTGCCAGCAGCCAAGATGTCGCAGGGACCGAGAACACTGAAGCTTTCTTT
-	TRBV7-2	-	TRBJ2-1	CASSLVSANMQFF	TGTGCCAGCAGCTTAGTCTCGGCGAATATGCAGTTCTTC
-	TRBV4-1	-	TRBJ2-1	CASSPFRDLYNEQFF	TGCGCCAGCAGCCCCTTCCGGGACTTGTACAATGAGCAGTTCTTC
TRBD2	TRBV6-5	-	TRBJ2-3	CASARGVNTDTQYF	TGTGCCAGCGCCCGGGGGGTGAACACAGATACGCAGTATTTT
-	TRBV4-3	-	TRBJ2-3	CASSQDFGRYTDTQYF	TGCGCCAGCAGCCAAGATTTTGGGAGATACACAGATACGCAGTATTTT
-	TRBV4-1	-	TRBJ2-5	CASSQGQAAVQETQYF	TGCGCCAGCAGCCAAGGGCAAGCAGCGGTCCAAGAGACCCAGTACTTC
-	TRBV27	-	TRBJ1-5	CASGIQGYQPQHF	TGTGCCAGCGGTATACAGGGCTATCAGCCCCAGCATTTT
TRBD1	TRBV6-1	few	TRBJ1-2	CASRDPGGHYGYTF	TGTGCCAGCAGGGATCCAGGGGGCCACTATGGCTACACCTTC
-	TRBV18	once	TRBJ1-6	CASSPNSDSPLHF	TGTGCCAGCTCACCGAATTCCGATTCACCCCTCCACTTT
-	TRBV13	-	TRBJ2-7	CASSRTVSYEQYF	TGTGCCAGCAGCCGGACGGTCTCCTACGAGCAGTACTTC
-	TRBV12-5	-	TRBJ2-3	CASGLGGGMQYF	TGTGCTAGTGGTTTGGGAGGGGGAATGCAGTATTTT
-	TRBV7-2	-	TRBJ2-2	CASSLQGPNTGELFF	TGTGCCAGCAGCCTCCAGGGACCGAACACCGGGGAGCTGTTTTTT
-	TRBV10-1	-	TRBJ1-2	CASLRSVRLGYGYTF	TGCGCCAGTCTTCGCAGCGTGAGGTTAGGCTATGGCTACACCTTC
TRBD1	TRBV2	-	TRBJ1-4	CASTKGQAINEKLFF	TGTGCCAGCACAAAAGGACAGGCGATCAATGAAAAACTGTTTTTT
-	TRBV19	-	TRBJ2-2	CASSMAEGTGELFF	TGTGCCAGTAGTATGGCTGAGGGCACCGGGGAGCTGTTTTTT
-	TRBV10-3	-	TRBJ1-4	CATGPGPLVGNEKLFF	TGTGCCACCGGACCGGGGCCCTTGGTGGGTAATGAAAAACTGTTTTTT
-	TRBV6-2/TRBV6-3	-	TRBJ1-1	CASSSGGLNTEAFF	TGTGCCAGCAGCTCCGGGGGGCTGAACACTGAAGCTTTCTTT
-	TRBV6-2/TRBV6-3	-	TRBJ1-2	CASSRWTEGHGYTF	TGTGCCAGCAGCAGATGGACAGAGGGACATGGCTACACCTTC
TRBD2	TRBV4-3	-	TRBJ2-3	CASSRTLPGLSGADTQYF	TGCGCCAGCAGCCGGACCCTCCCCGGACTTAGCGGGGCAGATACGCAGTATTTT
-	TRBV5-6	-	TRBJ1-5	CASSSRVSTQPQHF	TGTGCCAGCAGCAGCAGGGTCTCTACCCAGCCCCAGCATTTT
-	TRBV13	-	TRBJ2-1	CASSFSHEQFF	TGTGCCAGCAGCTTTAGCCATGAGCAGTTCTTC
-	TRBV11-3	-	TRBJ1-1	CASSSALRYTEAFF	TGTGCCAGCAGCTCCGCCCTAAGGTATACTGAAGCTTTCTTT
-	TRBV6-5	-	TRBJ2-3	CASSYSGVSTDTQYF	TGTGCCAGCAGTTACTCCGGGGTTTCAACAGATACGCAGTATTTT
-	TRBV6-1	-	TRBJ1-1	CASSEPRGLNTEAFF	TGTGCCAGCAGTGAGCCCAGGGGCCTAAACACTGAAGCTTTCTTT
TRBD1	TRBV19	once	TRBJ1-4	CASSPSFDRGRDEKLFF	TGTGCCAGTAGCCCCTCGTTCGACAGGGGCAGGGATGAAAAACTGTTTTTT
-	TRBV6-5	-	TRBJ1-4	CASSGNEKLFF	TGTGCCAGCAGCGGGAATGAAAAACTGTTTTTT
-	TRBV7-2	-	TRBJ2-1	CASTRDHYNEQFF	TGTGCCAGCACCCGGGACCACTACAATGAGCAGTTCTTC
-	TRBV6-2/TRBV6-3	-	TRBJ1-2	CASSYAGSYGYTF	TGTGCCAGCAGTTACGCAGGGAGCTATGGCTACACCTTC
-	TRBV19	-	TRBJ1-2	CATRSGGINYGYTF	TGTGCCACAAGGTCGGGCGGGATCAACTATGGCTACACCTTC
TRBD1	TRBV9	-	TRBJ1-6	CASSAMTGGNSPLHF	TGTGCCAGCAGCGCCATGACAGGGGGCAATTCACCCCTCCACTTT
-	TRBV6-1	few	TRBJ2-7	CASSSPTEKAYEQYF	TGTGCCAGCAGTTCCCCGACAGAAAAAGCCTACGAGCAGTACTTC
-	TRBV5-1	few	TRBJ2-7	CASSLGQQEQYF	TGCGCCAGCAGCTTGGGGCAGCAGGAGCAGTACTTC
-	TRBV9	-	TRBJ1-3	CASSVGGLRNTIYF	TGTGCCAGCAGCGTAGGGGGGCTCAGAAACACCATATATTTT
TRBD2	TRBV6-2/TRBV6-3	-	TRBJ2-3	CASRPSGGGTDTQYF	TGTGCCAGCAGACCTAGCGGGGGCGGCACAGATACGCAGTATTTT
-	TRBV6-5	once	TRBJ2-3	CASSYSPGLGDTQYF	TGTGCCAGCAGTTACTCTCCTGGACTCGGGGATACGCAGTATTTT
TRBD1	TRBV28	-	TRBJ1-2	CASSLFSAGQDNYGYTF	TGTGCCAGCAGTTTATTTTCGGCCGGACAGGATAACTATGGCTACACCTTC
-	TRBV7-2	-	TRBJ2-3	CASSLLGANIPTDTQYF	TGTGCCAGCAGCTTATTAGGCGCCAATATCCCCACAGATACGCAGTATTTT
TRBD1	TRBV2	once	TRBJ2-3	CASSFRQGRTDTQYF	TGTGCCAGCAGTTTTAGACAGGGACGCACAGATACGCAGTATTTT
-	TRBV15	-	TRBJ2-6	CATSSRPSGANVLTF	TGTGCCACCAGCAGCCGTCCGTCTGGGGCCAACGTCCTGACTTTC
TRBD2	TRBV2	-	TRBJ2-5	CASRALPGLAGGETQYF	TGTGCCAGCAGGGCTCTTCCGGGACTAGCGGGGGGGGAGACCCAGTACTTC
-	TRBV29-1	-	TRBJ1-1	CSVEVQWGGDWNTEAFF	TGCAGCGTTGAAGTTCAATGGGGGGGCGATTGGAACACTGAAGCTTTCTTT